What follows are 11 T cell receptor beta chains derived from one specimen sequenced in a study of T cells in women clearing cervical HPV infection. Repertoires were generated with immunoSEQ multiplex PCR, while TCRdb's copy carries only in-frame clones and drops some. The sample holds about 40,000 clones. Sequenced: blood buffy coat. The receptors were gathered from a woman aged 18 to 75 with a cervical HPV16 infection that either progressed to CIN3+ or cleared (not recorded which).

As concerns this clone: Coverage ceases 3 residues before the CDR3 finishes, and the germline J gene fills in the end. The gene calls are TRBV10-3 and TRBJ1-1; 7 nucleotides match TRBD1. Germline CDR1 is ENHRY and CDR2 is SYGVKD. The CDR3 is made up of 17 amino acids. J gave up 2 bases and V 3 bases, and 12 bases lay outside the gene matches. The sequenced CDR3 bases are TGTGCCATCAGTGAAAGGGCAATACAGGGGTCAAACACTGAA. Translation: CAISERAIQGSNTE. The full CDR3 is CAISERAIQGSNTEAFF.

On this clone: The DNA ends 3 residues before the CDR3 does, and the rest of the CDR3 is filled in from the germline J gene. This sequence joins TRBV18 and TRBJ1-5, with 10 bases matching TRBD1. The CDR3 length is 17 residues. J gave up 2 bases and V 3 bases, and 7 bases lay outside the gene matches. From germline, CDR1 is KGHSH and CDR2 LQKENI. Partial CDR3 DNA: TGTGCCAGCTCACCTCTGGGACAGGGGAGCGGCAATCAGCCC. Protein product: CASSPLGQGSGNQP. The full CDR3 sequence reads CASSPLGQGSGNQPQHF.

The CDR3 DNA, read in part, is TGTGCCAGTAGTCCCCAATCTGGGGCCAACGTC. Its protein product is CASSPQSGANV. The whole CDR3 protein is CASSPQSGANVLTF. The chain uses TRBV19 and TRBJ2-6; D remains ambiguous. The CDR3 end falls 3 residues outside the read, so it is completed with the germline J gene. CDR3 length: 14 residues. Trimming removed 5 bases from V and 1 base from J, with 6 bases in between. Germline assignment: CDR1 LNHDA and CDR2 SQIVND (reference sequence).

The CDR3 is CASSARGQGGTEAFF. The sequenced CDR3 bases are TGTGCCAGCTCAGCACGCGGACAGGGTGGCACTGAA. The V gene is TRBV18, the J gene TRBJ1-1; 8 nucleotides agree with TRBD1. The read stops 3 residues short of the end of the CDR3; the missing end is completed from the germline J gene. From germline, CDR1 is KGHSH and CDR2 LQKENI. The CDR3 contains 15 residues. The V and J ends lost 5 bases and 4 bases, in that order; junction bases with no gene match: 9.

Note on this clone: The missing CDR3 end, 3 residues past where the read stops, is filled in from the germline J gene. The chain has TRBV7-2 and TRBJ2-1; 7 bases are shared with TRBD2. In germline, CDR1 is SGHTA, CDR2 FQGNSA. The V gene end was trimmed by 2 bases and the J gene end by 4 bases; junction bases not matched to a gene: 5. This CDR3 is built from 15 residues. The part of the CDR3 DNA that was read is TGTGCCAGCAGCTTACCGACTAGCACTTACAATGAG. Protein sequence: CASSLPTSTYNE. The complete CDR3 sequence is CASSLPTSTYNEQFF.

With regard to this clone: The read stops 3 residues short of the end of the CDR3; the missing end is completed from the germline J gene. The chain is built from TRBV2 and TRBJ2-3; D might be TRBD1 or TRBD2, each matching 7 bases. Trimming removed 7 bases at V and 3 bases at J, with 20 bases between. CDR3 length equals 16 residues. The germline gives CDR1 SNHLY, CDR2 FYNNEI. CDR3 sequence reads: CASIPGGGFRTDTQYF. The sequenced CDR3 bases are TGTGCCAGCATTCCAGGGGGAGGGTTCAGGACAGATACG. Combining the CDR3 with reference TRBV2 and TRBJ2-3 gives the whole variable domain EPEVTQTPSHQVTQMGQEVILRCVPISNHLYFYWYRQILGQKVEFLVSFYNNEISEKSEIFDDQFSVERPDGSNFTLKIRSTKLEDSAMYFCASIPGGGFRTDTQYFGPGTRLTVL.

As to this clone: The sequenced fragment ends 3 residues before the CDR3 boundary, so the rest is inferred from the germline J gene. V is TRBV20-1 and J is TRBJ1-5, with 10 bases lining up with TRBD1. In germline, CDR1 is DFQATT, CDR2 SNEGSKA (reference sequence). This CDR3 has 14 amino acids. After removal of 5 bases from V and 9 bases from J, the junction contained 10 bases not matched to a gene. CDR3 amino acids: CSASDRGDFPPQHF. The sequenced part of the CDR3 DNA is TGCAGTGCTTCGGACAGGGGGGACTTCCCGCCC.

On this clone: The read falls 3 residues short of the CDR3 end, and the missing part is taken from the germline J gene. This chain connects TRBV12-3 or TRBV12-4 to TRBJ2-2; a weak D match, TRBD1 (5 bases). The length of the CDR3 is 15 residues. Between the trimmed V and J ends, which lost 5 bases and 6 bases, there was a span of 16 bases. Partial CDR3 DNA: TGTGCCAGCAGTACTCAGGGCATGATTGCCGGGGAG. As protein: CASSTQGMIAGE. The entire CDR3 protein is CASSTQGMIAGELFF.

Notes on this clone: Sequencing ends 3 residues short of the CDR3 end; the germline J gene provides the rest. The chain has TRBV5-1 and TRBJ1-4; TRBD1 agrees at 9 bases. The CDR3 length is 16 residues. Per germline, CDR1 SGHRS and CDR2 YFSETQ. V was pared by 0 bases and J by 7 bases, with 7 bases of the junction left unmatched. Partial CDR3 DNA: TGCGCCAGCAGCTTGGCCCCGGGACAGGGCGGTGAAAAA. Encoded protein: CASSLAPGQGGEK. Given in full, the CDR3 is CASSLAPGQGGEKLFF.

The chain's CDR3 is CSVEKLAENTGELFF. The part of the CDR3 DNA that was read is TGCAGTGTGGAAAAACTAGCGGAAAACACCGGGGAG. The rearrangement links TRBV20-1 to TRBJ2-2, with 8 positions matching TRBD2. The read falls 3 residues short of the CDR3 end, and the missing part is taken from the germline J gene. The V segment lost 7 bases and the J segment 2 bases; nucleotides outside the gene matches: 9. The CDR3 is 15 amino acids. Germline CDR1 reads DFQATT; CDR2 reads SNEGSKA (reference sequence).

Remarks on this clone: The CDR3 is cut off 3 residues early in the read; its end comes from the germline J gene. V gene TRBV7-9 combines with J gene TRBJ2-5, with a weak D call TRBD1 (5 bases). This CDR3 comprises 15 residues. CDR1 and CDR2 from the germline V gene are SEHNR and FQNEAQ (reference sequence). V was cut by 4 bases and J by 5 bases, with 17 bases left in between. Partial CDR3 DNA: TGTGCCAGCAGCTCCGAAGGGGCCGCCAGGGAGACC. Translating gives CASSSEGAARET. From start to end, the CDR3 is CASSSEGAARETQYF.